The sequence of this T cell receptor (beta chain) was determined in a study of blood T cell repertoires in COVID-19. Study overall: Sites across the United States, Italy and Spain contributed samples from acute and convalescent COVID-19. In each case, the material was cDNA or gDNA derived from T cells, B-cell-depleted T cells, or PBMCs.

Germline CDR1 is LNHDA and CDR2 is SQIVND (reference sequence). The J segment lost 5 bases and the V segment lost 5 bases, leaving 7 bases of the junction unmatched. This CDR3 contains 15 residues. Per the original data handling: The assay estimated nucleated cells by amplifying reference gene primers. Repertoires were generated with immunoSEQ multiplex PCR, while TCRdb's copy carries only in-frame clones and drops some. The D gene and trimming were derived from the DNA, and the V and J assignments and clone size from that table. The sample holds 150,000 or so clones, roughly 85% seen once. Seattle patients were enrolled during active infection and followed longitudinally.

This receptor was identified in a woman aged 60-75 years with COVID-19, enrolled during active disease. Input material: peripheral blood. The chain recombines TRBV19 with TRBJ2-1, with 9 bases identical to TRBD1. CDR3 DNA sequence: TGTGCCAGTAGTGTTCTGGGACAGGGCAACAATGAGCAGTTCTTC. Protein: CASSVLGQGNNEQFF.